The 16 T cell receptor beta chains below come from one sample, sequenced in a study of regulatory T cells in long-lasting Graves disease. Time point: newly diagnosed GD, antithyroid drugs for less than 3 months. From RNA extracted from PBMCs, the TCR library was made. CDR3-region Arm-PCR and iRepertoire HTBI primers produced the TCR beta libraries. A single record per CDR3 protein comes from TCRdb applying MiXCR to the multiplex PCR reads. This sample has around 250,000 distinct CDR3 sequences, with approximately 20% found just once. In addition, the sample was reused for a study of T cells in Graves' hyperthyroidism and ophthalmopathy.

Sequencing used peripheral blood mononuclear cells (PBMCs), obtained at new diagnosis, from a patient treated with antithyroid drugs. These receptors were obtained from a woman in her twenties or thirties with Graves disease.

This clonotype was observed many times. This rearrangement joins TRBV2 to TRBJ2-5, with D possibly being TRBD1 (5 bases). Deletions cut 4 bases from V and 3 bases from J, with 9 bases between. Germline V gives CDR1 SNHLY, CDR2 FYNNEI. This CDR3 contains 13 residues. The CDR3 here is CASSVSREETQYF. The CDR3, as DNA: TGTGCCAGCAGTGTATCCAGGGAAGAGACCCAGTACTTC.

The genes are TRBV5-1 and TRBJ2-2; 7 positions agree with TRBD1. The CDR3 covers 15 residues. Germline CDR1 SGHRS, CDR2 YFSETQ. The junction had 2 bases not matched to a gene; V was cut back by 1 base and J by 2 bases. Written as DNA, the CDR3 is TGCGCCAGCAGCTTGACAGGGGCAAACACCGGGGAGCTGTTTTTT. Translated, it gives CASSLTGANTGELFF.

This clonotype has a count of ten or more. The rearrangement links TRBV6-1 to TRBJ2-3; D might be TRBD2 (5 bases). Trimming took 3 bases from V and 7 from J, leaving 11 bases between them. The CDR3 spans 13 residues. Germline V gene data show CDR1 as MNHNS and CDR2 as SASEGT. The CDR3 DNA is TGTGCCAGCAGTGATGGAGCGGAGTATACGCAGTATTTT. Encoded protein: CASSDGAEYTQYF.

This clonotype was picked up many times. The junction departs from germline at one end; a sequencing error may be responsible. V and J are TRBV19 and TRBJ2-1; 9 nucleotides line up with TRBD1. Looked up from germline, CDR1 is LNHDA and CDR2 is SQIVND (reference sequence). This CDR3 has 16 amino acids. DNA for the CDR3: TGTGCCAGTAGACCATCGGACAGGGGTGTATACAGTGAGCAGTTCTTC. This translates into CASRPSDRGVYSEQFF.

This chain joins TRBV3-1 and TRBJ1-1; TRBD1 might be the D (5 bases). Germline V gene sequence: CDR1 LGHDT, CDR2 YNNKEL (reference sequence). The ends were cut back, 1 base at V and 5 bases at J, with 17 bases in the middle. There are 16 residues in the CDR3. The chain's CDR3 is CASSQVPGTPKTEAFF. CDR3 sequence (DNA): TGTGCCAGCAGCCAAGTCCCCGGGACCCCCAAAACTGAAGCTTTCTTT.

This chain links TRBV9 with TRBJ2-2, with a tentative D call TRBD1 (6 bases). The ends were cut back, 4 bases at V and 4 bases at J, with 17 bases in the middle. CDR1 is SGDLS and CDR2 is YYNGEE in the germline V gene. The CDR3 has 16 amino acids. In DNA, the CDR3 is TGTGCCAGCAGCTCGCCCCGGGACACACCCACCGGGGAGCTGTTTTTT. The encoded protein is CASSSPRDTPTGELFF.

This clonotype appeared many times. This chain connects TRBV2 to TRBJ2-2; 7 bases are a match to TRBD1. The CDR3 extends over 15 amino acids. Per the germline V gene, CDR1 is SNHLY and CDR2 is FYNNEI. After removal of 5 bases from V and 2 bases from J, the junction contained 5 bases not matched to a gene. DNA for the CDR3: TGTGCCAGCAGTCATGACAGGGCCAACACCGGGGAGCTGTTTTTT. It translates to CASSHDRANTGELFF.

The V gene is TRBV7-9, the J gene TRBJ1-4; TRBD1 is a possible D gene (5 bases). The V and J ends lost 5 bases and 6 bases respectively, with 16 bases between them. Germline-derived CDR1 and CDR2 are SEHNR and FQNEAQ (reference sequence). The CDR3 is 15 amino acids. The CDR3 sequence: CASSLDSHPDEKLFF. CDR3 bases: TGTGCCAGCAGCCTCGACAGCCATCCCGATGAAAAACTGTTTTTT.

In its sample, this clonotype was seen many times. The J gene is TRBJ2-7, the V gene TRBV10-3; tentative D call: TRBD1 (6 bases). Germline lookup yields CDR1 ENHRY and CDR2 SYGVKD. Between the trimmed V and J ends, which lost 8 bases and 4 bases, there was a span of 12 bases. The length of the CDR3 is 12 residues. The CDR3 loop is CAISGDGYEQYF. CDR3 nucleotide sequence: TGTGCCATCTCAGGGGATGGGTACGAGCAGTACTTC.

This clonotype was detected ten times or more. J is TRBJ2-1 and V is TRBV7-2, with 8 bases that match TRBD2. The CDR3 is made up of 16 amino acids. Losses at the gene ends were 5 bases for V and 2 bases for J; bases not matched to a gene: 8. In germline, CDR1 is SGHTA, CDR2 FQGNSA. CDR3 residues: CASSRPGLVTYNEQFF. DNA of the CDR3: TGTGCCAGCAGCCGACCGGGACTAGTCACCTACAATGAGCAGTTCTTC.

This sequence joins TRBV9 and TRBJ2-1; 7 positions agree with TRBD2. There are 15 residues in the CDR3. The V and J ends lost 3 bases and 5 bases, in that order; junction bases with no gene match: 8. Per the germline V gene, CDR1 is SGDLS and CDR2 is YYNGEE. The CDR3 DNA reads as TGTGCCAGCAGCGCCTCTACGGGGGGTCACAATGAGCAGTTCTTC. Amino acids: CASSASTGGHNEQFF.

This clonotype was seen a few times. The rearrangement uses TRBV6-1 and TRBJ1-4; D might be TRBD1 (5 bases). Germline V CDR1 and CDR2: MNHNS, SASEGT. Trimming shortened V by 10 bases and J by 5 bases, and 14 bases separated the two germline ends. The length of the CDR3 is 13 residues. The CDR3 loop is CAIRRGENEKLFF. In DNA, the CDR3 is TGTGCCATCAGACGGGGGGAGAATGAAAAACTGTTTTTT.

This clonotype showed up many times. This rearrangement joins TRBV7-9 to TRBJ1-2; TRBD1 matches 8 bases. J was trimmed by 7 bases and V by 3 bases; bases with no gene match: 4. This CDR3 spans 13 amino acids. Germline assignment: CDR1 SEHNR and CDR2 FQNEAQ (reference sequence). The CDR3 is CASSFDRGRGYTF. The CDR3 DNA is TGTGCCAGCAGCTTCGACAGGGGCCGTGGCTACACCTTC.

The rearrangement uses TRBV7-9 and TRBJ2-7; the match to TRBD2 covers 8 bases. Germline lookup yields CDR1 SEHNR and CDR2 FQNEAQ (reference sequence). This CDR3 is 13 amino acids long. After removal of 3 bases from V and 7 bases from J, the junction contained 5 bases not matched to a gene. CDR3 sequence: CASSFPAGGEQYF. The CDR3, as DNA: TGTGCCAGCAGCTTCCCCGCGGGGGGAGAGCAGTACTTC.

This clonotype was detected a few times. The V gene is TRBV6-2 or TRBV6-3, the J gene TRBJ2-7, with TRBD1 as a possible D gene (5 bases). CDR1 and CDR2 from the germline V gene are MNHEY and SVGEGT. V lost 3 bases and J 2 bases, leaving 11 bases between the germline ends. There are 14 residues in the CDR3. CDR3 sequence reads: CASSYSDRTYEQYF. CDR3 DNA: TGTGCCAGCAGTTATAGTGACAGAACCTACGAGCAGTACTTC.

This clonotype was counted ten times or more. The chain links TRBV20-1 to TRBJ1-1; D call uncertain. CDR1 is DFQATT, CDR2 SNEGSKA, per germline (reference sequence). Trimming removed 0 bases at V and 1 base at J, with 15 bases between. The length of the CDR3 is 16 residues. CDR3 residues: CSARDWSGSGNTEAFF. The CDR3 DNA follows: TGCAGTGCTAGAGATTGGAGCGGTTCGGGGAACACTGAAGCTTTCTTT.